Below, 12 T cell receptor beta chains from the same sample are listed, as sequenced in a study of CD8+CD57+ T cells in acquired aplastic anemia. Profiling of TCR beta VDJ combinations and CDR3 sequences used genomic DNA as template. TCRdb used MiXCR to reprocess the reads, holding one entry per CDR3 protein. The data contain 100,000 to 150,000 distinct CDR3 sequences, over 30% of them singletons. Patients selected for sequencing had displayed CD8+CD57+ cell expansion by flow cytometry. The material sequenced was sorted CD4+, CD8+, or CD8+CD57+ T cells (not recorded which) from PBMCs. The receptors were gathered from a human donor with aplastic anemia.

The J gene is TRBJ1-6, the V gene TRBV19; D remains unclear. Looked up from germline, CDR1 is LNHDA and CDR2 is SQIVND (reference sequence). V was trimmed by 1 base and J by 10 bases, leaving 8 bases between them. The CDR3 extends over 13 amino acids. The CDR3 reads CASSIGGRSPLHF. The DNA for the CDR3 is TGTGCCAGTAGTATAGGCGGGCGCTCACCCCTCCACTTT.

The rearrangement joins TRBV7-6 to TRBJ1-2; D perhaps matches TRBD1 (6 bases). From germline, CDR1 is SGHVS and CDR2 FNYEAQ. The length of the CDR3 is 14 residues. V lost 4 bases to trimming and J lost 4 bases, with 13 bases between them. The CDR3 spells CASSSRQDFYGYTF. DNA for the CDR3: TGTGCCAGCAGCTCTAGACAGGACTTCTATGGCTACACCTTC. The variable domain in full, with the rest retrieved from reference TRBV7-6 and TRBJ1-2, is GAGVSQSPRYKVTKRGQDVALRCDPISGHVSLYWYRQALGQGPEFLTYFNYEAQQDKSGLPNDRFSAERPEGSISTLTIQRTEQRDSAMYRCASSSRQDFYGYTFGSGTRLTVV.

V usage is TRBV2 and J usage is TRBJ2-1, with a weak D call TRBD2 (5 bases). Germline CDR1 reads SNHLY; CDR2 reads FYNNEI. The CDR3 loop spans 13 amino acids. The ends were cut back, 6 bases at V and 9 bases at J, with 15 bases in the middle. The CDR3 DNA reads as TGTGCCAGCAGCATCGGCCTGGCGGGTGAGCAGTTCTTC. This translates into CASSIGLAGEQFF.

Ten or more counts support this clonotype. In DNA form, the CDR3 reads TGTGCCAGCAGCTTGGGCAGGGCGGGCTACAATGAGCAGTTCTTC. Translation: CASSLGRAGYNEQFF. This sequence joins TRBV5-8 and TRBJ2-1, with D possibly called TRBD1 or TRBD2 (5 bases each). Germline CDR1 and CDR2: SGHTS and YDEGEE. This CDR3 has 15 amino acids. Trimming stripped 0 bases from V and 3 bases from J, with 10 bases between.

This clonotype was seen repeatedly, ten times or more. This chain uses TRBV6-1 with TRBJ1-5, with D maybe TRBD1 (6 bases). Germline V gene sequence: CDR1 MNHNS, CDR2 SASEGT. The length of the CDR3 is 14 residues. V was clipped by 2 bases and J by 6 bases, with 11 bases between them. DNA of the CDR3: TGTGCCAGCAGTGAACTCGGGGGCACTCAGCCCCAGCATTTT. Amino acid sequence: CASSELGGTQPQHF.

Details on this clonotype: A much larger clone is a single base away; this may be a read error. This chain connects TRBV20-1 to TRBJ1-1; D remains unclear. Germline assignment: CDR1 DFQATT and CDR2 SNEGSKA (reference sequence). The CDR3 is 15 amino acids. The CDR3 DNA reads as TGCAGTCCTAGAGATTTAGTACAGATGAACACTGAAGCTTTCTTT. Amino acids: CSPRDLVQMNTEAFF.

On this clonotype: A much larger clone lies a single base off, so this may be a read error. The chain has TRBV6-5 and TRBJ1-5; unclear D gene. The germline CDR1 and CDR2 sequences are MNHEY and SVGAGI. Trimming took 1 base from V and 5 from J, leaving 9 bases between them. The CDR3 is 14 residues long. The CDR3 loop is CASSYLGFDQPQHF. CDR3 bases: TGTGCCAGCAGTTACTTGGGGTTCGATCAGCCCCAGCATTTT.

This clonotype occurred many times. V and J are TRBV3-1 and TRBJ2-7, with 8 bases aligning to TRBD1. The V gene's germline CDR1 is LGHDT and CDR2 YNNKEL (reference sequence). CDR3 length: 13 residues. Trimming took 1 base from V and 5 from J; bases not matched to a gene: 1. The CDR3 nucleotides read TGTGCCAGCAGCCAAGTACAGGGGGACGAGCAGTACGTC. This encodes CASSQVQGDEQYV.

This clonotype appeared a few times. The V gene is TRBV18, the J gene TRBJ2-7, with TRBD1 as a possible D gene (5 bases). This CDR3 is 14 amino acids long. CDR1 is KGHSH and CDR2 is LQKENI in the germline V gene. Trimming removed 5 bases at V and 6 bases at J, with 17 bases between. CDR3: CASSTAGSNSEQYF. CDR3 DNA sequence: TGTGCCAGCTCAACGGCAGGGTCAAATTCCGAGCAGTACTTC.

This clonotype has only a few counts. This sequence joins TRBV29-1 and TRBJ2-7; maybe TRBD2 (6 bases). Germline CDR1 SQVTM, CDR2 ANQGSEA. The CDR3 runs 13 residues. V lost 4 bases and J lost 6, with 16 bases in between. The chain's CDR3 is CSVAASEVGEQYF. CDR3 DNA sequence: TGCAGCGTTGCCGCTAGCGAAGTTGGCGAGCAGTACTTC.

This clonotype was detected ten times or more. V and J are TRBV6-6 and TRBJ2-7; maybe TRBD1 (5 bases). Germline CDR1 MNHNY, CDR2 SVGAGI (reference sequence). The V end was cut by 0 bases, the J end by 2 bases, with 11 bases between. The CDR3 runs to 15 residues. As DNA, the CDR3 is TGTGCCAGCAGTTACTCGGTAGACAGACCCTACGAGCAGTACTTC. This encodes CASSYSVDRPYEQYF.

This clonotype was recorded many times. The chain links TRBV2 to TRBJ2-3, with 8 nucleotides matching TRBD2. Looked up from germline, CDR1 is SNHLY and CDR2 is FYNNEI. The CDR3 loop spans 15 amino acids. V shed 6 bases and J 4 bases; nucleotides not matched to a gene: 9. CDR3 DNA: TGTGCCAGCAGCCTACGGGGGGGGGGGTCAGATACGCAGTATTTT. Protein: CASSLRGGGSDTQYF.